These 9 T cell receptor beta chains were all obtained from the same sample, sequenced in a study of CXCR3-negative and CXCR3-positive naive CD8 T cells. The method, 5' RACE with UMI labels, was used to prepare the TRB cDNA libraries. With the 5' RACE reads reprocessed, TCRdb shows one record per CDR3 protein and no DNA. This listing includes about 130,000 distinct CDR3 sequences. The sample consisted of naive CXCR3- CD8+ T cells from blood. The sample's subset: CD45RO-CCR7+CD27+CD95- naive CD8+ T cells lacking CXCR3 (TNR3-). The receptors come from a human donor in good health. Some clones in this sample may be carry-over from other donors' samples.

The chain carries TRBV5-1 and TRBJ2-7; TCRdb selects TRBD1, and the lack of DNA leaves this call unchecked. Germline V gene lookup returns CDR1 SGHRS and CDR2 YFSETQ. The CDR3 has 14 amino acids. The CDR3 reads CASSKRQGAYEQYF.

This chain links TRBV5-1 with TRBJ1-6; the D call of TRBD1 rests on TCRdb alone, since no DNA is present to check it. Germline CDR1 reads SGHRS; CDR2 reads YFSETQ. CDR3 size: 15 residues. The CDR3 reads CASSLDTGRNSPLHF.

Here the CDR3 reads CASSISSKPYEQYF. J is TRBJ2-7 and V is TRBV6-1; TCRdb names TRBD2, which stays unverified in the absence of DNA. Per the germline V gene, CDR1 is MNHNS and CDR2 is SASEGT. CDR3 size: 14 residues.

V is TRBV30 and J is TRBJ1-2. Germline V gene data show CDR1 as GTSNPN and CDR2 as SVGIG (reference sequence). CDR3 length: 12 amino acids. The CDR3 protein is CAWSAYRDGYTF.

This chain links TRBV12-3 or TRBV12-4 with TRBJ1-6; TCRdb designates TRBD1, a call that cannot be tested without DNA. This CDR3 has 14 residues. The CDR3 loop is CASSLSSGTGRLHF.

The chain uses TRBV7-9 and TRBJ2-3; TCRdb indicates TRBD2, and absent DNA this call remains unverified. The CDR3 extends over 16 amino acids. Germline loops: CDR1 SEHNR, CDR2 FQNEAQ (reference sequence). CDR3: CASSPQEGWGTDTQYF.

V is TRBV25-1 and J is TRBJ2-3; checking the TCRdb D call of TRBD2 is not possible without DNA. Germline V gene data show CDR1 as MGHDK and CDR2 as SYGVNS. This CDR3 has 18 amino acids. CDR3 region: CASSDHSPLADPTDTQYF.

The chain uses TRBV7-9 and TRBJ2-1; TCRdb designates TRBD2, a call that cannot be tested without DNA. The CDR3 extends over 17 amino acids. CDR1 SEHNR and CDR2 FQNEAQ come from the germline V gene (reference sequence). The CDR3 spells CASSERWAAGVRNEQFF. Looking up the rest from reference TRBV7-9 and TRBJ2-1 gives the full variable domain: DTGVSQNPRHKITKRGQNVTFRCDPISEHNRLYWYRQTLGQGPEFLTYFQNEAQLEKSRLLSDRFSAERPKGSFSTLEIQRTEQGDSAMYLCASSERWAAGVRNEQFFGPGTRLTVL.

V is TRBV27 and J is TRBJ2-1; TCRdb reports TRBD2, a call that lacks DNA to check it against. The CDR3 extends over 15 amino acids. CDR1 and CDR2 (germline): MNHEY, SMNVEV (reference sequence). The CDR3 reads CASSSLAGLYNEQFF.